This T cell receptor beta chain is drawn from a study of T cell responses to AZD1222 COVID-19 vaccine. Sequenced by immunoSEQ multiplex PCR; TCRdb stores in-frame clones only, minus some. Among over 85,000 clones listed, around nine tenths were seen once. As regards this clone: Antigen: not known.

Germline-derived CDR1 and CDR2 are ENHRY and SYGVKD. The ends were cut back, 10 bases at V and 6 bases at J, with 32 bases in the middle. This CDR3 comprises 18 residues. Study-level results: Compared with day 0, the breadth and depth of the Spike-specific TCR repertoire rose significantly after two doses of AZD1222. Vaccine-associated CD4 TCRs ranged over spike, dominating at 160-218 and 743-854. The study identified only five to seven AZD1222 recipients as seropositive at baseline. Per reports, nearly half of all spike-specific TCRs target regions that are unmutated in variants.

This specimen consisted of peripheral blood, obtained on day 0 of AZD1222 vaccination. This chain connects TRBV10-3 to TRBJ2-3, with D maybe TRBD2 (7 bases). The clonotype originates from an adult in good health. In nucleotides, the CDR3 is TGTGCCACTAGAGGAGATCGGGGGGCTAGCAGTGGGTTGGATACGCAGTATTTT. This encodes CATRGDRGASSGLDTQYF.